This is a list of T cell receptor beta chains from one sample in a study of blood T cells in healthy people across ages. A single record per CDR3 protein comes from TCRdb applying MiXCR to the 5' RACE reads. The sample shows roughly 1,500,000 distinct CDR3 sequences, about 35% of them seen only once. Sequenced material: blood. These receptors came from a woman in her twenties or thirties in good health. Both conserved end residues are part of each CDR3. Fields, in order: D gene, CDR3 length, V gene, clone size, J gene, CDR3 DNA, CDR3 protein. The D gene is left open where the match is weak. Size tells how often a clone was seen (once, few, many) or the class of an expanded clone, and some rows leave it out.

>NA|16|TRBV6-1|NA|TRBJ2-3
TGTGCCAGCAGTGTGGGGGTGTCCTTAGAAGGGGATACGCAGTATTTT
CASSVGVSLEGDTQYF
>TRBD2|17|TRBV28|NA|TRBJ2-7
TGTGCCAGCAGTTTCCTCCTAGCGGGATCGAGCTCCTACGAGCAGTACTTC
CASSFLLAGSSSYEQYF
>NA|14|TRBV7-2|many|TRBJ2-7
TGTGCCAGCAGCCTTAGCCAGGGGCAAAACGAGCAGTACTTC
CASSLSQGQNEQYF
>NA|11|TRBV29-1|few|TRBJ2-4
TGCAGCGTTCTTGAAATTAACATTCAGTACTTC
CSVLEINIQYF
>NA|14|TRBV13|few|TRBJ2-1
TGTGCCAGCAAGGGCGCGGACTCCTACAATGAGCAGTTCTTC
CASKGADSYNEQFF
>NA|16|TRBV15|few|TRBJ2-5
TGTGCCACCAGCGGGATCGGGGTAGCCTCACAAGAGACCCAGTACTTC
CATSGIGVASQETQYF
>TRBD1|17|TRBV30|few|TRBJ2-6
TGTGCCTGGGCGACAGGGGCGATGAGCTCTGGGGCCAACGTCCTGACTTTC
CAWATGAMSSGANVLTF
>TRBD1|17|TRBV7-9|NA|TRBJ2-7
TGTGCCAGCAGCAGCTCCGGGACAGGGGGTAACTCCTACGAGCAGTACTTC
CASSSSGTGGNSYEQYF
>NA|15|TRBV27|NA|TRBJ1-1
TGTGCCAGCAGTAAATGGGGGGGTATGAACACTGAAGCTTTCTTT
CASSKWGGMNTEAFF
>NA|19|TRBV4-1|NA|TRBJ2-6
TGCGCCAGCAGCCAAGTTCGCGGGGAGTCGTTCTCTGGGGCCAATGTCCTGACTTTC
CASSQVRGESFSGANVLTF
>NA|15|TRBV4-1|many|TRBJ1-1
TGCGCCAGCAGCCAAACCGGGACGGGGAACACTGAAGCTTTCTTT
CASSQTGTGNTEAFF
>NA|17|TRBV7-8|few|TRBJ2-3
TGTGCCAGCAGCTCCGGCGTGGTTTGGGGCAGCACAGATACGCAGTATTTT
CASSSGVVWGSTDTQYF
>TRBD1|14|TRBV29-1|many|TRBJ2-5
TGCAGCGCGCCGGGACAGGGGGCTTTGGAGACCCAGTACTTC
CSAPGQGALETQYF
>NA|13|TRBV13|NA|TRBJ2-1
TGTGCCAGCAATTTAGGCGGGGTCAATGAGCGGTTCTTC
CASNLGGVNERFF